The present T cell receptor beta chain was sequenced within a study of blood T cell repertoires in COVID-19. The repertoire was sequenced with immunoSEQ multiplex PCR; TCRdb's copy has only in-frame clones and lacks some. The table lists 100,000 or so clones, more than 85% of them singletons, with around 2.1% in the top ten. V was clipped by 8 bases and J by 8 bases; unmatched bases: 15. This CDR3 region has 15 residues. CDR1 and CDR2 (germline): MRHNA, SNTAGT. This rearrangement joins TRBV6-4 to TRBJ1-3, with TRBD1 matching over 7 bases. The receptor's source is a man aged 45-65 years with active COVID-19. Sequencing input: peripheral blood. The CDR3: CASPDRLEERDTIYF. CDR3 DNA sequence: TGTGCCAGCCCGGACAGGCTGGAGGAAAGGGACACCATATATTTT.